This T cell receptor (beta chain) was profiled in a study of cytomegalovirus exposure and HLA in healthy donors (dated by TCRdb to about 2017). In the study overall: An earlier analysis of some 550 of the donors reported roughly 270 Gb of sequence data and some 120 million unique TCR beta sequences from some 180 million T cells. Around 330 gigabases of sequencing data and around 80 million unique TCR sequences made up an early release that covered several hundred HLA-typed donors. Of the 350 to 450 genotyped donors, more than 75% were placed in the genetic ancestry cluster associated with self-reported Caucasian donors. The study aimed to test whether signatures of past pathogen exposure could be identified by cataloging public T cell receptors. The study used immunosequencing to profile the T cell repertoires of approximately 650 subjects and linked those repertoires to cytomegalovirus serostatus. Along with the approximately 650-subject first cohort, a separate validation cohort of 120 different subjects was used. High-throughput TCR immunosequencing, statistical association of individual TCRs with disease status, and machine learning were combined to predict cytomegalovirus infection status. In a later analysis, previously published TCR beta repertoires from 666 donors were re-analyzed and high-resolution HLA genotyping was added so that TCR occurrence patterns could be studied. In the later analysis, no new phenotypic data were used to find candidate immune exposures; instead, reliance was placed on TCR beta sequences and their occurrence across donors. In an earlier analysis of 587 of the donors, high-throughput TCR beta sequencing was used to judge whether each TCR beta V gene segment behaved as functional or pseudogenic. Donor age, sex, ethnicity and CMV serostatus were compiled together with the repertoire data. A later genetic analysis took genome-wide SNP genotypes for about 65% of the roughly 670 donors and used that subset as a discovery cohort. All discovery cohort repertoires had been generated on a single sequencing platform. HLA typing covered class I and class II loci at four-digit resolution. The number of typed donors differed by locus: about 629-630 for A, B, C, DRB1 and DQB1; some 500 for DQA1; about 600 for DPA1; and roughly 470 for DPB1. Several DR-DQ haplotypes were handled as single units for association and clustering because linkage in the cohort was strong. Across about 380 genotyped donors of the cohort, an average of approximately 240,000 unique TCR beta nucleotide sequences per donor were sequenced, and roughly 20% of those sequences were non-productive. General study outcomes and caveats: HLA typing was unavailable for some donors at each locus, so association tests used only the typed subset. Immune exposure information for the cohort was limited to CMV serostatus. Across donors, most TCR sequences were observed very rarely, whereas some public TCRs were present in many individuals. According to a later analysis, most CMV-associated TCR beta chains appeared to be HLA-restricted, and the HLA associations seemed to be driven largely by CMV exposure. The presence/absence analyses assumed that sequencing depth was roughly uniform across donors, and that assumption may not be true. A later genetic analysis reported fewer N-insertions in productive TCRs among donors in an Asian-associated ancestry cluster than the roughly 700-donor mean. Because counts were too low, roughly 18 rarely observed V segments, including chromosome 9 orphons, were left out of the earlier analysis of some 640 of the donors. V-gene and J-gene trimming of TCR beta chains was associated with a missense DCLRE1C variant in a later genetic analysis, and the association was replicated in an independent cohort. The study listed approximately 150 TCR beta chains as associated with cytomegalovirus. In vitro tests confirmed that a few of the cytomegalovirus-associated TCR beta chains recognize cytomegalovirus antigens. It was suggested by the authors that the approach could potentially be generalized to other disease states and immunological phenotypes. A cluster of highly shared sequence variants was judged likely to be a technical artifact of the sequencing pipeline. Because the 87-base-pair reads could not distinguish some IMGT-functional V segments, including TRBV6-2 and TRBV6-3, those segments were excluded. This cohort had only TCR beta chains sequenced, and the lack of alpha or paired-chain data limited which features could be detected. Linkage disequilibrium might explain the correlated functional status among segregating V segments, but an unknown experimental factor could not be excluded. A further reported finding was that TCR beta sequences accurately predicted the HLA-A and HLA-B alleles for most subjects in the first cohort. In a later analysis, TCR association rates were found to vary across HLA loci, with the most associated TCRs seen for DRB1 alleles and the fewest for HLA-C alleles. The classifier was reported to diagnose cytomegalovirus status with high specificity and sensitivity in both the original cohort and the validation cohort. Compared with equally common non-associated chains, HLA-associated TCR beta chains in a later analysis were more clonally expanded and had lower generation probabilities. Broadly in line with IMGT annotations, most TCR beta V segments showed up in productive rearrangements about 87% or about 30% of the time in an earlier analysis of several hundred of the donors. When HLA alleles, especially DR and DQ, strongly co-occurred, attributing TCR associations to individual alleles was difficult. According to a later analysis, parvovirus B19, influenza, CMV and Epstein-Barr virus appeared linked to several top co-occurrence clusters. At a false discovery rate of 0.05, a later analysis linked 15,000 to 20,000 TCR beta sequences to specific HLA alleles.

The method was the immunoSEQ multiplex PCR assay. For the multiplex PCR, a mixture combining 60 forward primers for TCR Vbeta segments and 13 reverse primers for TCR Jbeta segments was used. Amplification of the CDR3 region of rearranged TCR beta genes was performed with a multiplex PCR assay on genomic DNA. The amplified TCR beta libraries were sequenced on the Illumina HiSeq System as 87-base-pair reads. The paper's processing steps were these. Across the 670 or so repertoires, a later analysis counted roughly 84 million unique TCR beta chains, 9 million to 14 million of which were shared by at least two donors. A nearest-neighbor algorithm error-corrected the raw reads and collapsed the reads into unique sequences, merging closely related sequences to remove PCR and sequencing errors. To assign V, D and J gene segments, CDR3 sequences were aligned to IMGT reference sequences. For a sequence to be retained, a match of at least six nucleotides was required to both a V gene segment and a J gene segment. Rearrangements were called productive when the CDR3 lacked stop codons and stayed in frame with V and J; all others were non-productive. CDR3 was defined by IMGT convention, running from the second conserved V-encoded cysteine to the conserved J-encoded phenylalanine. In an earlier analysis of around 570 of the donors, sequences lacking an unambiguous match to a single V gene segment were excluded. An earlier analysis of just under 600 of the donors called V segments functional above 56.7% productive rearrangements and segregating when the between-donor standard deviation exceeded 5%. To diagnose cytomegalovirus status from the catalog of TCR beta chain sequences, a statistical classification framework was built. A later analysis assigned V and J genes by comparing TCR nucleotide sequences with IMGT/GENE-DB human TR gene sequences. Using the TCRdist pipeline, a later analysis assigned CDR3 sequences along with most-parsimonious VDJ recombination scenarios. In a later analysis, each TCR beta chain was defined by its CDR3 amino acid sequence together with its V-gene family, and reads without a unique V-gene family were excluded. As a way to deal with suspected cross-contamination and a sequencing artifact, a later analysis dropped 500 to 700 nucleotide sequences that were highly shared and had low generation probability. In a later analysis, a clonal expansion index for each public chain was calculated from normalized within-repertoire ranks of inferred template counts. A later analysis computed generation probabilities with a VDJ recombination model fitted to out-of-frame rearrangements, and checked the results against IGoR. In a later analysis, hypergeometric tests were used to score TCR-TCR, TCR-HLA and TCR-CMV co-occurrence, with a repertoire-size bias correction applied to TCR pairs. To estimate false discovery rates, a later analysis permuted the HLA or CMV assignments 20 times. A later analysis grouped co-occurring TCRs with DBSCAN, adding TCRdist sequence similarity when clustering within HLA-allele-positive subsets. Repertoires with fewer than 30,000 or more than 120,000 public chains, plus five repertoires with anomalous nucleotide sharing, were excluded from co-occurrence clustering. TCRdb's version of the immuneACCESS table is confined to in-frame rearrangements and falls short of the full clone set. An unresolved V gene accounts for under half of the shortfall where checked; the remainder is of unknown origin. V and J calls and clone size are copied from that table; D and trimming were computed from the DNA. In this sample the table shows about 170,000 clones, almost 80% of which occur a single time. Just under 6.5% of the sample belongs to the ten largest clones.

The cohort consisted of 600 to 700 healthy bone marrow donors. At the time of sampling, every cohort member was nominally healthy, though immune exposures that went unrecorded were likely present. The donor was CMV seropositive and was included in the group of 250 to 300 seropositive cohort members. A peripheral blood sample was collected from each donor, and TCR beta sequencing was performed on peripheral blood mononuclear cells. The Qiagen DNeasy Blood Extraction Kit was used to extract genomic DNA from the blood cell samples. This clone was counted a few times. Its antigen is not yet known. No per-base quality is available; no much larger clone lies one base away. The germline V gene specifies MDHEN as CDR1 and SYDVKM as CDR2. V is reduced by 5 bases and J by 2 bases, leaving a spacing of 19 bases between them. The CDR3 runs 16 amino acids, cysteine and phenylalanine included. Only CDR3 DNA remains: 48 bases, in frame from the first base.

This chain joins TRBV28 to TRBJ2-7; perhaps TRBD1 is the D gene, with 6 bases matching. Specimen: PBMCs. The clonotype was recovered from a man aged 40-55 years in good health and CMV-seropositive. The nucleotide sequence reads as follows: TGTGCCAGCAGTAAATCCGGGACACCAGTCGCCTACGAGCAGTACTTC. Its product reads: CASSKSGTPVAYEQYF. Full variable domain (CDR3 extended with the reference TRBV28 and TRBJ2-7 proteins): DVKVTQSSRYLVKRTGEKVFLECVQDMDHENMFWYRQDPGLGLRLIYFSYDVKMKEKGDIPEGYSVSREKKERFSLILESASTNQTSMYLCASSKSGTPVAYEQYFGPGTRLTVT.